This T cell receptor beta chain stems from a study of blood T cell repertoires in COVID-19. In the study overall: In each case, the material was cDNA or gDNA derived from T cells, B-cell-depleted T cells, or PBMCs.

Germline CDR1 reads MNHEY; CDR2 reads SVGEGT. V was cut by 5 bases and J by 5 bases, with 12 bases left in between. This CDR3 has 13 amino acids. Seattle patients were enrolled while actively infected and followed longitudinally. Original handling: Amplifying reference gene primers gave estimates of nucleated cell counts. Assay: immunoSEQ multiplex PCR; the TCRdb copy retains only in-frame clones and omits some. That table is the source of V, J and clone size, and D and trimming were worked out from the DNA. There are about 290,000 clones in the sample; 85% to 90% occur only once, and roughly 11% lies in the top ten.

What was sequenced was peripheral blood. The rearrangement links TRBV6-2 or TRBV6-3 to TRBJ1-1; D perhaps matches TRBD1 (5 bases). The TCR was taken from a young woman with COVID-19, enrolled during active disease. CDR3 in amino acids: CASSGTAGTEAFF. CDR3 nucleotides: TGTGCCAGCAGTGGGACCGCGGGGACTGAAGCTTTCTTT.